Following are 32 T cell receptor beta chains from one sample sequenced in a study of response to subunit inactivated influenza vaccine. MiXCR was run by TCRdb on the RT-PCR reads, yielding one entry per CDR3 protein. The repertoire holds 500,000 to 700,000 distinct CDR3 sequences, around 21% seen once, with roughly 2.8% in the top ten. Another study also made use of these data, one on T cells expressing NK-cell markers. That work adds: Beta-chain TCR cDNA was generated via 5'RACE template switching with UMIs.

The sequenced sample was CD4+ T cells sorted from PBMCs, obtained roughly 12 days after vaccination. These receptors all come from a man aged 45 to 65 who received an inactivated influenza vaccine.

V is TRBV20-1 and J is TRBJ1-2; 8 bases map to TRBD1. Per the germline V gene, CDR1 is DFQATT and CDR2 is SNEGSKA (reference sequence). The CDR3 is made up of 14 amino acids. V was pared by 3 bases and J by 2 bases, with 5 bases of the junction left unmatched. This chain's CDR3 is CSASDTGGNYGYTF. The CDR3 DNA reads TGCAGTGCTAGTGATACAGGGGGAAACTATGGCTACACCTTC.

This clonotype was counted many times. V gene TRBV18 combines with J gene TRBJ2-5; D uncertain. The CDR3 totals 13 residues. Trimming removed 4 bases at V and 3 bases at J, with 9 bases between. CDR1 and CDR2 from the germline V gene are KGHSH and LQKENI. In DNA, the CDR3 is TGTGCCAGCTCACTCAATAGGGAAGAGACCCAGTACTTC. Amino acid sequence: CASSLNREETQYF.

There are many counts of this clonotype. The chain joins TRBV5-6 to TRBJ2-7; D perhaps matches TRBD1 (6 bases). The CDR3 extends over 15 amino acids. V lost 4 bases, J lost 7 bases, and 21 bases lay in between. Germline V gives CDR1 SGHDT, CDR2 YYEEEE. CDR3 DNA sequence: TGTGCCAGCAGCCTCCCATGGGACACTGACGAAGAGCAGTACTTC. This gives the protein CASSLPWDTDEEQYF. Based on the CDR3 plus reference TRBV5-6 and TRBJ2-7, the full variable domain is DAGVTQSPTHLIKTRGQQVTLRCSPKSGHDTVSWYQQALGQGPQFIFQYYEEEERQRGNFPDRFSGHQFPNYSSELNVNALLLGDSALYLCASSLPWDTDEEQYFGPGTRLTVT.

The rearrangement links TRBV5-1 to TRBJ1-1; tentatively, D is TRBD1 (5 bases). The ends were cut back, 1 base at V and 4 bases at J, with 23 bases in the middle. This CDR3 spans 18 amino acids. The V gene's germline CDR1 is SGHRS and CDR2 YFSETQ. CDR3 sequence (DNA): TGCGCCAGCAGCTTGTGGGGGGGACGGCCCCTAAGCGGCACTGAAGCTTTCTTT. Translating gives CASSLWGGRPLSGTEAFF. The variable domain in full, with the rest retrieved from reference TRBV5-1 and TRBJ1-1, is KAGVTQTPRYLIKTRGQQVTLSCSPISGHRSVSWYQQTPGQGLQFLFEYFSETQRNKGNFPGRFSGRQFSNSRSEMNVSTLELGDSALYLCASSLWGGRPLSGTEAFFGQGTRLTVV.

The chain employs TRBV27 and TRBJ2-6; TRBD1 aligns across 7 bases. Germline V CDR1 and CDR2: MNHEY, SMNVEV (reference sequence). J gave up 0 bases and V 2 bases, and 4 bases lay outside the gene matches. This CDR3 has 17 amino acids. CDR3 amino acids: CASSLGPGGSGANVLTF. CDR3 DNA sequence: TGTGCCAGCAGTTTAGGTCCAGGGGGCTCTGGGGCCAACGTCCTGACTTTC.

This sequence joins TRBV7-2 and TRBJ2-1; 7 bases match TRBD2. The junction had 6 bases not matched to a gene; V was cut back by 4 bases and J by 0 bases. The CDR3 totals 16 residues. Germline CDR1 and CDR2: SGHTA and FQGNSA. CDR3 region: CASSSTSVSSYNEQFF. In DNA form, the CDR3 reads TGTGCCAGCAGCTCCACTAGCGTAAGCTCCTACAATGAGCAGTTCTTC.

This chain links TRBV9 with TRBJ2-2; 9 bases fit TRBD2. CDR3 length: 14 amino acids. Trimming at V came to 0 bases and at J to 8 bases, leaving 2 bases not matched to a gene. Germline V gene sequence: CDR1 SGDLS, CDR2 YYNGEE. The CDR3 bases are TGTGCCAGCAGCGTAGCTAGCGGGGAAGGGGAGCTGTTTTTT. Translating gives CASSVASGEGELFF.

Comment on this clonotype: Germline and junction disagree at one end, which may indicate a read error. The V gene is TRBV15, the J gene TRBJ2-5; D gene unclear. The CDR3 is 13 residues long. Germline V gives CDR1 LNHNV, CDR2 YYDKDF (reference sequence). CDR3 residues: CAISRDLQETQYF. The CDR3 bases are TGTGCCATCAGCAGAGATCTCCAAGAGACCCAGTACTTC.

This clonotype has just a few counts. The genes are TRBV15 and TRBJ1-3; 8 bases agree with TRBD1. The CDR3 contains 16 residues. Germline V gives CDR1 LNHNV, CDR2 YYDKDF (reference sequence). The ends lost 3 bases at V and 0 bases at J; junction bases unmatched: 4. The CDR3 sequence: CATSSRTGFSGNTIYF. The CDR3 DNA follows: TGTGCCACCAGCAGCAGGACAGGGTTCTCTGGAAACACCATATATTTT.

This clonotype was seen at least ten times. The chain employs TRBV29-1 and TRBJ2-3; no definite D call. The V end was cut by 5 bases, the J end by 2 bases, with 14 bases between. This CDR3 is built from 14 residues. The germline gives CDR1 SQVTM, CDR2 ANQGSEA. The CDR3 is CSVLSYQDTDTQYF. Written as DNA, the CDR3 is TGCAGCGTTCTCTCTTACCAGGACACAGATACGCAGTATTTT.

This clonotype was recorded a few times. The chain recombines TRBV6-5 with TRBJ1-2; D not resolved. CDR3 length: 16 residues. Germline-derived CDR1 and CDR2 are MNHEY and SVGAGI. V was clipped by 0 bases and J by 5 bases, with 16 bases between them. DNA for the CDR3: TGTGCCAGCAGTTACTCGACAACCAAAGGCGAATATGGCTACACCTTC. Residues: CASSYSTTKGEYGYTF.

The chain couples TRBV18 to TRBJ2-3; the D is unclear. The CDR3 runs to 15 residues. CDR1 is KGHSH, CDR2 LQKENI, per germline. Deletions cut 0 bases from V and 4 bases from J, with 11 bases between. DNA for the CDR3: TGTGCCAGCTCACCACCCAATCAGACACCAGATACGCAGTATTTT. It specifies CASSPPNQTPDTQYF.

J is TRBJ1-2 and V is TRBV10-3; no reliable D call. CDR1 and CDR2 from the germline V gene are ENHRY and SYGVKD. This CDR3 comprises 14 residues. Trimming removed 2 bases at V and 0 bases at J, with 7 bases between. The chain's CDR3 is CAISEIGTNYGYTF. Written as DNA, the CDR3 is TGTGCCATCAGTGAGATAGGGACTAACTATGGCTACACCTTC.

This clonotype appeared a few times. V gene TRBV29-1 combines with J gene TRBJ2-7; TRBD2 aligns across 8 bases. From germline, CDR1 is SQVTM and CDR2 ANQGSEA. V was pared by 3 bases and J by 5 bases, with 3 bases of the junction left unmatched. This CDR3 is built from 12 residues. The CDR3 sequence: CSVESGRHEQYF. The CDR3 region has the DNA TGCAGCGTTGAGAGCGGGAGACACGAGCAGTACTTC.

This clonotype was seen once. V and J are TRBV5-4 and TRBJ1-1; 7 positions match TRBD1. The germline V gene has CDR1 SGHNT and CDR2 YYREEE (reference sequence). This CDR3 has 12 amino acids. Trimming took 4 bases from V and 7 from J; bases not matched to a gene: 4. The CDR3 nucleotides read TGTGCCAGCAGCCAGCAGGGGGATGAAGCTTTCTTT. Translation: CASSQQGDEAFF. The variable domain in full, completed from reference TRBV5-4 and TRBJ1-1, reads ETGVTQSPTHLIKTRGQQVTLRCSSQSGHNTVSWYQQALGQGPQFIFQYYREEENGRGNFPPRFSGLQFPNYSSELNVNALELDDSALYLCASSQQGDEAFFGQGTRLTVV.

V gene TRBV20-1 combines with J gene TRBJ1-6; TRBD1 agrees at 8 bases. V shed 3 bases and J 6 bases; nucleotides not matched to a gene: 7. In germline, CDR1 is DFQATT, CDR2 SNEGSKA (reference sequence). The CDR3 has 15 residues. The chain's CDR3 is CSASRTGTPNSPLHF. In DNA, the CDR3 is TGCAGTGCTAGCCGGACAGGGACCCCTAATTCACCCCTCCACTTT.

The chain has TRBV29-1 and TRBJ2-3; 7 bases align to TRBD2. Germline V gives CDR1 SQVTM, CDR2 ANQGSEA. The ends lost 4 bases at V and 2 bases at J; junction bases unmatched: 6. The CDR3 covers 14 residues. The CDR3 DNA sequence: TGCAGCGTTGCAACGGGACTACACACAGATACGCAGTATTTT. This gives the protein CSVATGLHTDTQYF.

This sequence joins TRBV6-4 and TRBJ2-4; possibly TRBD1 for D (5 bases). The CDR3 is made up of 14 amino acids. V lost 4 bases, J lost 1 base, and 8 bases lay in between. The germline gives CDR1 MRHNA, CDR2 SNTAGT. CDR3 DNA: TGTGCCAGCAGTGCAGGGTGGGCCAAAAACATTCAGTACTTC. It codes for CASSAGWAKNIQYF.

This rearrangement joins TRBV20-1 to TRBJ2-1; tentative D call: TRBD2 (5 bases). Germline lookup yields CDR1 DFQATT and CDR2 SNEGSKA (reference sequence). The CDR3 is made up of 16 amino acids. Trimming cost V 5 bases and J 5 bases, with 22 bases left between them. In DNA, the CDR3 is TGCAGTGCTGAGCGGAGCCCGGTTATGATACACAATGAGCAGTTCTTC. This encodes CSAERSPVMIHNEQFF.

V gene TRBV20-1 combines with J gene TRBJ2-7; 11 positions agree with TRBD2. Trimming at V came to 6 bases and at J to 4 bases, leaving 8 bases not matched to a gene. CDR1 is DFQATT, CDR2 SNEGSKA, per germline (reference sequence). CDR3 length equals 14 residues. The CDR3 nucleotides read TGCAGTGCATTGGCCGGGACTAGCGGTTACGAGCAGTACTTC. Translated, it gives CSALAGTSGYEQYF.

In its sample, this clonotype was seen a few times. The rearrangement links TRBV20-1 to TRBJ2-3; no definite D call. The germline CDR1 and CDR2 sequences are DFQATT and SNEGSKA (reference sequence). This CDR3 has 14 residues. V gave up 3 bases and J gave up 4 bases, with 14 bases separating them. The CDR3 bases are TGCAGTGCTAGTCTTCCCCCCCTGGCAGATACGCAGTATTTT. This encodes CSASLPPLADTQYF.

The rearrangement links TRBV30 to TRBJ2-3, with 7 bases identical to TRBD1. V lost 2 bases to trimming and J lost 2 bases; unmatched junction nucleotides: 4. Germline V gene lookup returns CDR1 GTSNPN and CDR2 SVGIG (reference sequence). The CDR3 is 14 residues long. DNA of the CDR3: TGTGCCTGGAGTTTGGACAGGACCACAGATACGCAGTATTTT. Translating it yields CAWSLDRTTDTQYF.

This clonotype was counted only a few times. This sequence joins TRBV10-3 and TRBJ2-1; no clear D gene. V was shortened by 10 bases and J by 6 bases, with 16 bases between the two germline ends. The length of the CDR3 is 13 residues. The germline gives CDR1 ENHRY, CDR2 SYGVKD. The DNA of the CDR3 is TGTGCCAGCACGGCGGATGTCTCCAATGAGCAGTTCTTC. Translation: CASTADVSNEQFF.

This chain connects TRBV7-2 to TRBJ2-1, with TRBD2 matching 9 bases. The CDR3 sequence is 16 residues long. V was clipped by 0 bases and J by 8 bases; unmatched bases: 8. Germline V lookup: CDR1 SGHTA, CDR2 FQGNSA. The CDR3 DNA sequence: TGTGCCAGCAGCTTAGCGCGCACTAGCGGGTGGTATGAGCAGTTCTTC. Protein: CASSLARTSGWYEQFF.

J is TRBJ2-3 and V is TRBV24-1, with TRBD2 as a possible D gene (6 bases). Germline values: CDR1 KGHDR, CDR2 SFDVKD. This CDR3 is 15 amino acids long. Trimming removed 3 bases at V and 2 bases at J, with 11 bases between. The chain's CDR3 is CATSDRGEDTDTQYF. CDR3 coding DNA: TGTGCCACCAGTGATCGCGGGGAGGACACAGATACGCAGTATTTT.

The CDR3 DNA sequence: TGTGCCAGCTCACCAACGCGACAGGTGTACAATGAGCAGTTCTTC. This translates into CASSPTRQVYNEQFF. This chain connects TRBV18 to TRBJ2-1, with D possibly TRBD1 on 6 matching bases. The CDR3 is 15 amino acids. Germline V gene lookup returns CDR1 KGHSH and CDR2 LQKENI. Between the trimmed V and J ends, which lost 2 bases and 4 bases, there was a span of 12 bases.

This clonotype was seen more than once but under ten times. V is TRBV9 and J is TRBJ1-4; D not certain. CDR1 and CDR2 from the germline V gene are SGDLS and YYNGEE. The CDR3 covers 14 residues. V was shortened by 2 bases and J by 2 bases, with 7 bases between the two germline ends. This CDR3 reads CASSVGLTNEKLFF. For the CDR3, the DNA is TGTGCCAGCAGCGTTGGGTTGACTAATGAAAAACTGTTTTTT.

This chain links TRBV12-5 with TRBJ2-3, with 10 bases aligning to TRBD1. The CDR3 has 15 residues. After removal of 1 base from V and 6 bases from J, the junction contained 4 bases not matched to a gene. In germline, CDR1 is LGHNT, CDR2 FRNRAP. CDR3 nucleotides: TGTGCTAGTGGTTTGGGACAGGGGGCACGCGATACGCAGTATTTT. Its translation is CASGLGQGARDTQYF. Full variable domain (rest looked up from reference TRBV12-5 and TRBJ2-3): DARVTQTPRHKVTEMGQEVTMRCQPILGHNTVFWYRQTMMQGLELLAYFRNRAPLDDSGMPKDRFSAEMPDATLATLKIQPSEPRDSAVYFCASGLGQGARDTQYFGPGTRLTVL.

V and J are TRBV30 and TRBJ2-5; D tentatively reads TRBD1 or TRBD2 (6 bases each). Germline V gene sequence: CDR1 GTSNPN, CDR2 SVGIG (reference sequence). The V gene lost 2 bases and the J gene lost 7 bases, with 11 bases spanning the gap. The CDR3 contains 12 residues. The CDR3 DNA follows: TGTGCCTGGAGTAAGGGGGGTTGGACCCAGTACTTC. As protein: CAWSKGGWTQYF. Supplemented by reference TRBV30 and TRBJ2-5, the full variable domain reads SQTIHQWPATLVQPVGSPLSLECTVEGTSNPNLYWYRQAAGRGLQLLFYSVGIGQISSEVPQNLSASRPQDRQFILSSKKLLLSDSGFYLCAWSKGGWTQYFGPGTRLLVL.

V usage is TRBV11-2 and J usage is TRBJ2-1; D might be TRBD1 or TRBD2, each matching 6 bases. V was cut by 4 bases and J by 7 bases, with 20 bases left in between. Germline V CDR1 and CDR2: SGHAT, FQNNGV. CDR3 length: 16 residues. The CDR3 bases are TGTGCCAGCAGCTCGAACTCCGGGAGAGGGGGGAATGAGCAGTTCTTC. It encodes CASSSNSGRGGNEQFF. The variable domain in full, with the rest retrieved from reference TRBV11-2 and TRBJ2-1, is EAGVAQSPRYKIIEKRQSVAFWCNPISGHATLYWYQQILGQGPKLLIQFQNNGVVDDSQLPKDRFSAERLKGVDSTLKIQPAKLEDSAVYLCASSSNSGRGGNEQFFGPGTRLTVL.

The chain joins TRBV4-2 to TRBJ2-7; 8 bases line up with TRBD1. This CDR3 has 12 amino acids. Germline CDR1 reads LGHNA; CDR2 reads YNFKEQ. Trimming removed 4 bases from V and 12 bases from J; junction bases left unmatched: 8. The CDR3 sequence is CASSRGRDRRYF. The DNA of the CDR3 is TGTGCCAGCAGCCGCGGGCGGGACAGGCGGTACTTC.

The V and J genes are TRBV10-3 and TRBJ2-7; the D gene is possibly TRBD1 (5 bases). Germline loops: CDR1 ENHRY, CDR2 SYGVKD. This CDR3 spans 15 amino acids. Trimming stripped 2 bases from V and 5 bases from J, with 16 bases between. DNA for the CDR3: TGTGCCATCAGTGAGACAGGTATGGGGTACGACGAGCAGTACTTC. This codes for CAISETGMGYDEQYF.